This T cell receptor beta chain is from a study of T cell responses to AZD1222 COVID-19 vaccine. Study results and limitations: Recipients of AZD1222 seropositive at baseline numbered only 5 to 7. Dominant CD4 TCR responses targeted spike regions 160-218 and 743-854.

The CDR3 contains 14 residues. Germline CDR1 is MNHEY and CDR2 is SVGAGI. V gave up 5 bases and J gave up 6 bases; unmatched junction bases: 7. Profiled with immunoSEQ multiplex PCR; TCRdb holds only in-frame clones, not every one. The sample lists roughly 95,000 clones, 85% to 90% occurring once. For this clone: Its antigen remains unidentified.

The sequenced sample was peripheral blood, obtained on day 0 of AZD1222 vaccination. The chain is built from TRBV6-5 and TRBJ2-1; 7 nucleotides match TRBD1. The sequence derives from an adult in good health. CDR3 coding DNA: TGTGCCAGCAGTCTCGGACAGGACCCCAATGAGCAGTTCTTC. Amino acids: CASSLGQDPNEQFF.